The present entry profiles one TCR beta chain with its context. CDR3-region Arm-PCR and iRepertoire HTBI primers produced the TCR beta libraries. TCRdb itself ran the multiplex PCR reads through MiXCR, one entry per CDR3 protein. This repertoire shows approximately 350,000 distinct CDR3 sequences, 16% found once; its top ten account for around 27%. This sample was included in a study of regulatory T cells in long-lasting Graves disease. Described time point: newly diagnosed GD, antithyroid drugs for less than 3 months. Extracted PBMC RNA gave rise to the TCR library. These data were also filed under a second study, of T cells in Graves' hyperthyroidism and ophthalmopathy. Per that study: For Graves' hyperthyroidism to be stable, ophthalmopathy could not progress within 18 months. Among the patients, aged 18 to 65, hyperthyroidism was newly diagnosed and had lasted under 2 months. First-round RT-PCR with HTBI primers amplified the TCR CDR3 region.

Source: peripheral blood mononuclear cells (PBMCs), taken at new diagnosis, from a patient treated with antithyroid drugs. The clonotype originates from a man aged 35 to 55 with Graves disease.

The CDR3 sequence is CASSSDIAGGSPLHF. The CDR3 DNA follows: TGTGCCAGCAGCTCAGACATCGCGGGGGGTTCACCCCTCCACTTT. The chain recombines TRBV6-1 with TRBJ1-6; the D gene is possibly TRBD1 (5 bases). Deletions cut 6 bases from V and 9 bases from J, with 18 bases between. This CDR3 has 15 amino acids. Germline V lookup: CDR1 MNHNS, CDR2 SASEGT.